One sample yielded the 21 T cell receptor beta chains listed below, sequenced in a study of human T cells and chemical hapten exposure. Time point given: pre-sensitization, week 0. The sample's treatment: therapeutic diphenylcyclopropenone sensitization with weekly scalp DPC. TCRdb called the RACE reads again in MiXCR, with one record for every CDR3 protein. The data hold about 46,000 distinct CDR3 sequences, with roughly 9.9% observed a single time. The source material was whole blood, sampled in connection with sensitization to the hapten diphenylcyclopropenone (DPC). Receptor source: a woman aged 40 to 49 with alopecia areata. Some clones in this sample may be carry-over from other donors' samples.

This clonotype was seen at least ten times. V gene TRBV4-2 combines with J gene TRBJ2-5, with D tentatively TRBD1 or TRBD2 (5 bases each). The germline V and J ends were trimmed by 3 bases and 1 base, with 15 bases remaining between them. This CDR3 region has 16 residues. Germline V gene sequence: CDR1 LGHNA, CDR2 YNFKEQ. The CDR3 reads CASSQPLERGQETQYF. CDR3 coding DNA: TGTGCCAGCAGCCAGCCCCTAGAGAGGGGCCAAGAGACCCAGTACTTC.

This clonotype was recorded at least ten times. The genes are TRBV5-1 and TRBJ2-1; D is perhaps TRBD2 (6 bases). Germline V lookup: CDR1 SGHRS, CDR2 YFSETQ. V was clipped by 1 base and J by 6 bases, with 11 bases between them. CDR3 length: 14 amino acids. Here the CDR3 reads CASSLSLGGNEQFF. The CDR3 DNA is TGCGCCAGCAGCTTGAGTCTGGGGGGCAATGAGCAGTTCTTC. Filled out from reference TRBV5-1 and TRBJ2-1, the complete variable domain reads KAGVTQTPRYLIKTRGQQVTLSCSPISGHRSVSWYQQTPGQGLQFLFEYFSETQRNKGNFPGRFSGRQFSNSRSEMNVSTLELGDSALYLCASSLSLGGNEQFFGPGTRLTVL.

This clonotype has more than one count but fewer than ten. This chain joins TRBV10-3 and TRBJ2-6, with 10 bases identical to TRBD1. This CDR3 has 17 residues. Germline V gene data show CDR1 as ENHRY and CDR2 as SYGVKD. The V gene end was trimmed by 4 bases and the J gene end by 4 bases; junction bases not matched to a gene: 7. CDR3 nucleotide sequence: TGTGCCATCAGTGGAGGGACAGGGGACCCCGGGGCCAACGTCCTGACTTTC. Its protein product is CAISGGTGDPGANVLTF.

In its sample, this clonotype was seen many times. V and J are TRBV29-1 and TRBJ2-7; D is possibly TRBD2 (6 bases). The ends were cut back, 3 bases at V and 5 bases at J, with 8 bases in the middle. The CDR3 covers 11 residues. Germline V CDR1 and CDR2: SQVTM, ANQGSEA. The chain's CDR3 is CSVERGHEQYF. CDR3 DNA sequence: TGCAGCGTTGAGCGGGGCCACGAGCAGTACTTC.

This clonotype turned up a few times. CDR3 DNA sequence: TGTGCCAGCTCACCAGCCAGCGGGGGGGTAGCCTACGAGCAGTACTTC. Residues: CASSPASGGVAYEQYF. The genes are TRBV18 and TRBJ2-7, with 10 bases aligning to TRBD2. The CDR3 runs to 16 residues. Trimming took 2 bases from V and 2 from J; bases not matched to a gene: 6. In germline, CDR1 is KGHSH, CDR2 LQKENI. The full variable domain, rest sourced from reference TRBV18 and TRBJ2-7, is NAGVMQNPRHLVRRRGQEARLRCSPMKGHSHVYWYRQLPEEGLKFMVYLQKENIIDESGMPKERFSAEFPKEGPSILRIQQVVRGDSAAYFCASSPASGGVAYEQYFGPGTRLTVT.

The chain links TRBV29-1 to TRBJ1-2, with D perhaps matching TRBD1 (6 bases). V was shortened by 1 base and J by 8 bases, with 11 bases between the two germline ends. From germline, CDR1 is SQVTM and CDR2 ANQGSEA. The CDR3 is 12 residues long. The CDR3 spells CSVEGWGGGYTF. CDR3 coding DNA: TGCAGCGTTGAAGGCTGGGGGGGCGGCTACACCTTC. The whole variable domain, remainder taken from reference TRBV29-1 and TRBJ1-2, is SAVISQKPSRDICQRGTSLTIQCQVDSQVTMMFWYRQQPGQSLTLIATANQGSEATYESGFVIDKFPISRPNLTFSTLTVSNMSPEDSSIYLCSVEGWGGGYTFGSGTRLTVV.

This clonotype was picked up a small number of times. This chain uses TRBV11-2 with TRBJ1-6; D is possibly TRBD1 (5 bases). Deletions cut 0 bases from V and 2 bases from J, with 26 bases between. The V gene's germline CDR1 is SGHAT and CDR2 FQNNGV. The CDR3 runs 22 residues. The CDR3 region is CASSLEGHIVDGRVAYNSPLHF. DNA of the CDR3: TGTGCCAGCAGCTTAGAGGGGCATATAGTGGATGGCAGGGTCGCCTATAATTCACCCCTCCACTTT.

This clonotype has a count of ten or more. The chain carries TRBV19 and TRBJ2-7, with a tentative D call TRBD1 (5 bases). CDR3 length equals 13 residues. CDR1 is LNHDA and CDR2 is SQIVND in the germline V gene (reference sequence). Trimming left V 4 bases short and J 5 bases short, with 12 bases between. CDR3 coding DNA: TGTGCCAGTAGTACCCGGGTAGGGGACGAGCAGTACTTC. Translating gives CASSTRVGDEQYF.

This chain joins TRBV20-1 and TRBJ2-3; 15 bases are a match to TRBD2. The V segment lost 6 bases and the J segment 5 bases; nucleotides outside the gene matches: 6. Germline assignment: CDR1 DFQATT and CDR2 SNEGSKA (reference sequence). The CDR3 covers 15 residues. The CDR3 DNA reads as TGCAGTGCCGTGGGACTAGCGGGGGGTTTAGATACGCAGTATTTT. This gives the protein CSAVGLAGGLDTQYF.

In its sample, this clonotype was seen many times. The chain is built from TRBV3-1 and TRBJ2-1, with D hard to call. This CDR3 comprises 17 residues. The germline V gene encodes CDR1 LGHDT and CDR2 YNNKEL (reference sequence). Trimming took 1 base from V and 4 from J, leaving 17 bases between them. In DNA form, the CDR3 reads TGTGCCAGCAGCCAAGCCCCGGGCCTACTCCTATACAATGAGCAGTTCTTC. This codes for CASSQAPGLLLYNEQFF.

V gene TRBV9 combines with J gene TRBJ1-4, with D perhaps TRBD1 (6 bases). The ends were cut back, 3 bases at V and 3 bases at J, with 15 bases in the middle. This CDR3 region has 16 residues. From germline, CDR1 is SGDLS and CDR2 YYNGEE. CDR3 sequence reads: CASSAGQRHPNEKLFF. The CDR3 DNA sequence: TGTGCCAGCAGCGCTGGACAGCGTCATCCTAATGAAAAACTGTTTTTT.

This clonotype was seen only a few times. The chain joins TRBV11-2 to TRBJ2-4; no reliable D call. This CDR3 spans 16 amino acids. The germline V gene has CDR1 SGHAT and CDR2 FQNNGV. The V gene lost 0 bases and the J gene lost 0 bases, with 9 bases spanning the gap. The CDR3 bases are TGTGCCAGCAGCTTAGAGGATCCTCTAGCCAAAAACATTCAGTACTTC. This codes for CASSLEDPLAKNIQYF.

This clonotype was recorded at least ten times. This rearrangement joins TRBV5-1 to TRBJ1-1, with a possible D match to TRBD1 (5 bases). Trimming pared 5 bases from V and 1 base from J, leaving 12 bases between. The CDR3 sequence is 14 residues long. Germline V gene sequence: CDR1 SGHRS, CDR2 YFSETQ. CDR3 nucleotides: TGCGCCAGCAGGCCGGGACCGTCGAACACTGAAGCTTTCTTT. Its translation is CASRPGPSNTEAFF. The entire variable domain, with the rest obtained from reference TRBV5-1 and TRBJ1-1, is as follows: KAGVTQTPRYLIKTRGQQVTLSCSPISGHRSVSWYQQTPGQGLQFLFEYFSETQRNKGNFPGRFSGRQFSNSRSEMNVSTLELGDSALYLCASRPGPSNTEAFFGQGTRLTVV.

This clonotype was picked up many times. Here the CDR3 DNA reads TGTGCCAGCGGATACAGACAGGGAGGCAATCAGCCCCAGCATTTT. Translating gives CASGYRQGGNQPQHF. V gene TRBV19 combines with J gene TRBJ1-5, with 7 positions matching TRBD1. CDR3 length equals 15 residues. The ends lost 9 bases at V and 2 bases at J; junction bases unmatched: 10. Germline CDR1 and CDR2: LNHDA and SQIVND (reference sequence).

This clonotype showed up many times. This CDR3 is CASRYATNSPLHF. Here the CDR3 DNA reads TGTGCCAGCCGATATGCAACCAATTCACCCCTCCACTTT. This chain joins TRBV14 and TRBJ1-6; D uncertain. Deletions cut 8 bases from V and 7 bases from J, with 12 bases between. This CDR3 has 13 residues. Germline CDR1 reads SGHDN; CDR2 reads FVKESK.

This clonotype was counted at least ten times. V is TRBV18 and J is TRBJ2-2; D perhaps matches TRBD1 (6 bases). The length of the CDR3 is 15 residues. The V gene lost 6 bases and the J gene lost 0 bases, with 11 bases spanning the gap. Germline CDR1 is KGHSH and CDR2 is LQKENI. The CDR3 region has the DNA TGTGCCAGCTCCTCAACAGGGACGAACACCGGGGAGCTGTTTTTT. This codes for CASSSTGTNTGELFF. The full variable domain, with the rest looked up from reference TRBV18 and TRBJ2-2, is NAGVMQNPRHLVRRRGQEARLRCSPMKGHSHVYWYRQLPEEGLKFMVYLQKENIIDESGMPKERFSAEFPKEGPSILRIQQVVRGDSAAYFCASSSTGTNTGELFFGEGSRLTVL.

DNA of the CDR3: TGTGCCAGCAGCATGCGACAGGGCCAAGAGACCCAGTACTTC. Translated, it gives CASSMRQGQETQYF. The V call is TRBV5-5, the J call TRBJ2-5, with 7 positions matching TRBD1. CDR3 length: 14 residues. The V gene's germline CDR1 is SGHKS and CDR2 YYEKEE (reference sequence). Unmatched junction bases numbered 4, after V lost 4 bases and J lost 1 base.

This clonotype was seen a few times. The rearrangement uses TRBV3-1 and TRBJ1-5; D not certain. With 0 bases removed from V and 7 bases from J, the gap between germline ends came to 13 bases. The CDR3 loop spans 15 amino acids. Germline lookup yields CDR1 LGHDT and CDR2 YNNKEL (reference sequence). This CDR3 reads CASSQDISAGQPQHF. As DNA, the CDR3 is TGTGCCAGCAGCCAAGACATCTCGGCAGGACAGCCCCAGCATTTT.

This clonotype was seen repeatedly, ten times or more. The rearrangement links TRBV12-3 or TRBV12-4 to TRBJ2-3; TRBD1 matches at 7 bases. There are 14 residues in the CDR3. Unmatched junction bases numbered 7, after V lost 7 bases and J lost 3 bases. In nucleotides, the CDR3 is TGTGCCAGCAAGGCAGAGGGGGCGACAGATACGCAGTATTTT. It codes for CASKAEGATDTQYF.

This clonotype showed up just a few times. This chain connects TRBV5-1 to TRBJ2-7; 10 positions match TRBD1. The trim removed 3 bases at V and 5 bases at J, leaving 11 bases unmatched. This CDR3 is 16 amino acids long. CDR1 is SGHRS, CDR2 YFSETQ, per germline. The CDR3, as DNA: TGCGCCAGCAGCTCGAAAACCGGGACAGGGGTCCACGAGCAGTACTTC. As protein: CASSSKTGTGVHEQYF.

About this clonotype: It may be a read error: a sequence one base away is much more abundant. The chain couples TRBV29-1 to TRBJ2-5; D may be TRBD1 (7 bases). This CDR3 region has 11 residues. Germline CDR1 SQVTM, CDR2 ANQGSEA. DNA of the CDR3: TGCAGCGTCCGCAGGGGGGAGACCCGGTACTTC. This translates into CSVRRGETRYF. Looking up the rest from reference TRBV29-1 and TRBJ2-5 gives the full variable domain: SAVISQKPSRDICQRGTSLTIQCQVDSQVTMMFWYRQQPGQSLTLIATANQGSEATYESGFVIDKFPISRPNLTFSTLTVSNMSPEDSSIYLCSVRRGETRYFGPGTRLLVL.